Presented here are 20 T cell receptor beta chains from one specimen sequenced in a study of patients and donors after allogeneic stem cell transplantation. Each CDR3 protein gets one entry after TCRdb re-called the RT-PCR reads with MiXCR. The table includes roughly 960,000 distinct CDR3 sequences, around 17% detected once. The specimen sequenced was blood, either unsorted or a sorted T cell fraction (not recorded which). The source of these receptors is a human donor who was either an allogeneic HSCT recipient or a stem cell or donor lymphocyte infusion donor (not recorded which). It is not recorded whose cells these are; they may come from a transplant donor.

Only a few counts were recorded for this clonotype. J is TRBJ2-7 and V is TRBV3-1; possible D gene TRBD1, 6 bases. Germline V gene data show CDR1 as LGHDT and CDR2 as YNNKEL (reference sequence). The CDR3 runs to 13 residues. The V end lost 4 bases, the J end lost 3 bases, and 10 bases lay between the germline ends. The CDR3 coding sequence is TGTGCCAGCAGCCCAGGGGTGAACTACGAGCAGTACTTC. Translation gives CASSPGVNYEQYF.

The chain combines TRBV12-3 or TRBV12-4 with TRBJ2-4; 7 bases map to TRBD1. Losses at the gene ends were 4 bases for V and 3 bases for J; bases not matched to a gene: 6. The CDR3 extends over 15 amino acids. The CDR3 is CASSYAGGNKNIQYF. The DNA for the CDR3 is TGTGCCAGCAGTTATGCAGGGGGTAACAAAAACATTCAGTACTTC.

In this sample, this clonotype turned up many times. The V and J genes are TRBV12-3 or TRBV12-4 and TRBJ1-5; 7 bases are a match to TRBD1. V lost 5 bases and J lost 0; bases outside the gene matches: 4. CDR3 size: 15 residues. The DNA for the CDR3 is TGTGCCAGCAGTCCGACAGGGAGTAGCAATCAGCCCCAGCATTTT. Its translation is CASSPTGSSNQPQHF.

In nucleotides, the CDR3 is TGCAGTGCCGCAAAACGACAGGGTGGCTACACCTTC. Translating it yields CSAAKRQGGYTF. V usage is TRBV20-1 and J usage is TRBJ1-2; TRBD1 agrees at 7 bases. The CDR3 has 12 residues. The germline CDR1 and CDR2 sequences are DFQATT and SNEGSKA (reference sequence). Trimming at V came to 6 bases and at J to 7 bases, leaving 8 bases not matched to a gene.

This clonotype was counted only a few times. The chain is built from TRBV29-1 and TRBJ2-2; D not resolved. CDR3 length equals 11 residues. The germline gives CDR1 SQVTM, CDR2 ANQGSEA. V lost 4 bases and J 7 bases, leaving 7 bases between the germline ends. Written as DNA, the CDR3 is TGCAGCGTTGCCCCCGTCGGGGAGCTGTTTTTT. This gives the protein CSVAPVGELFF.

V gene TRBV5-6 combines with J gene TRBJ2-1; D unresolved. The V gene lost 0 bases and the J gene lost 4 bases, with 8 bases spanning the gap. CDR1 is SGHDT, CDR2 YYEEEE, per germline. This CDR3 contains 14 residues. In nucleotides, the CDR3 is TGTGCCAGCAGCTTGGGGGTAGGGTACAATGAGCAGTTCTTC. Translating it yields CASSLGVGYNEQFF. Variable domain in full (rest from reference TRBV5-6 and TRBJ2-1): DAGVTQSPTHLIKTRGQQVTLRCSPKSGHDTVSWYQQALGQGPQFIFQYYEEEERQRGNFPDRFSGHQFPNYSSELNVNALLLGDSALYLCASSLGVGYNEQFFGPGTRLTVL.

This clonotype was seen at least ten times. The rearrangement links TRBV29-1 to TRBJ2-1; no definite D call. The germline CDR1 and CDR2 sequences are SQVTM and ANQGSEA. The CDR3 sequence is 11 residues long. The V end was cut by 7 bases, the J end by 4 bases, with 8 bases between. CDR3 amino acids: CSARRYNEQFF. The CDR3 region has the DNA TGCAGCGCCCGTAGGTACAATGAGCAGTTCTTC.

This clonotype has ten or more counts. CDR3 protein: CASSQDGIHYNEQFF. CDR3 nucleotide sequence: TGCGCCAGCAGCCAAGATGGAATCCACTACAATGAGCAGTTCTTC. The chain has TRBV4-3 and TRBJ2-1; D remains unclear. The CDR3 extends over 15 amino acids. Looked up from germline, CDR1 is LGHNA and CDR2 is YSLEER. Trimming took off 0 bases at V and 3 bases at J, with 9 bases between the two ends.

The sample holds a few counts of this clonotype. The chain recombines TRBV2 with TRBJ2-5, with D perhaps TRBD1 (6 bases). V was pared by 5 bases and J by 4 bases, with 11 bases between. The CDR3 has 13 residues. Germline CDR1 and CDR2: SNHLY and FYNNEI. In nucleotides, the CDR3 is TGTGCCAGCAGTACAGGGATTGGAGAGACCCAGTACTTC. Its protein product is CASSTGIGETQYF.

This clonotype occurred a few times. The chain is built from TRBV27 and TRBJ1-1; D might be TRBD1 (6 bases). V was cut by 2 bases and J by 5 bases, with 15 bases left in between. From germline, CDR1 is MNHEY and CDR2 SMNVEV (reference sequence). The CDR3 totals 15 residues. This CDR3 reads CASSLAQGTKTEAFF. The CDR3, as DNA: TGTGCCAGCAGTTTAGCACAGGGCACGAAGACTGAAGCTTTCTTT.

The chain recombines TRBV2 with TRBJ1-2; tentatively, D is TRBD1 (5 bases). The CDR3 covers 14 residues. Germline V gene data show CDR1 as SNHLY and CDR2 as FYNNEI. Trimming removed 3 bases at V and 5 bases at J, with 13 bases between. The CDR3 protein is CASSESRGWYGYTF. The CDR3 nucleotides are TGTGCCAGCAGTGAGTCGAGGGGCTGGTATGGCTACACCTTC. Full variable domain (missing parts from reference TRBV2 and TRBJ1-2): EPEVTQTPSHQVTQMGQEVILRCVPISNHLYFYWYRQILGQKVEFLVSFYNNEISEKSEIFDDQFSVERPDGSNFTLKIRSTKLEDSAMYFCASSESRGWYGYTFGSGTRLTVV.

This clonotype was found a few times. The gene calls are TRBV9 and TRBJ2-1; TRBD2 agrees at 14 bases. J was trimmed by 14 bases and V by 0 bases; bases with no gene match: 7. This CDR3 has 15 amino acids. Germline V CDR1 and CDR2: SGDLS, YYNGEE. The CDR3 here is CASSVGLAGGPGEFF. CDR3 coding DNA: TGTGCCAGCAGCGTAGGACTAGCGGGGGGGCCGGGGGAGTTCTTC.

This chain joins TRBV20-1 and TRBJ1-2; possible D gene TRBD1, 5 bases. Germline lookup yields CDR1 DFQATT and CDR2 SNEGSKA (reference sequence). The CDR3 is made up of 13 amino acids. Between the trimmed V and J ends, which lost 5 bases and 1 base, there was a span of 11 bases. CDR3 nucleotides: TGCAGTGCTGACAGTCCTAATAACTATGGCTACACCTTC. Protein product: CSADSPNNYGYTF.

CDR3 residues: CASSFRSYSGNTIYF. The CDR3 DNA sequence: TGTGCCAGCAGCTTTCGAAGCTACTCTGGAAACACCATATATTTT. The chain carries TRBV5-5 and TRBJ1-3; no firm D call. CDR1 and CDR2 from the germline V gene are SGHKS and YYEKEE (reference sequence). The CDR3 runs to 15 residues. The ends were cut back, 2 bases at V and 0 bases at J, with 9 bases in the middle.

This clonotype has only a few counts. The rearrangement joins TRBV2 to TRBJ2-7; 9 bases map to TRBD2. Germline CDR1 and CDR2: SNHLY and FYNNEI. The CDR3 contains 15 residues. With 7 bases clipped from V and 6 bases from J, the junction kept 13 bases outside the gene matches. Here the CDR3 reads CASKAGGLTPLEQYF. The CDR3 region has the DNA TGTGCCAGCAAAGCGGGGGGCCTGACTCCTCTCGAGCAGTACTTC.

In this sample, this clonotype turned up a few times. V is TRBV5-6 and J is TRBJ2-7, with 9 bases fitting TRBD1. The CDR3 consists of 14 residues. V shed 3 bases and J 5 bases; nucleotides not matched to a gene: 6. Germline V CDR1 and CDR2: SGHDT, YYEEEE. CDR3 in DNA: TGTGCCAGCAGCTCGGGACAGGGCAGGGACGAGCAGTACTTC. Its translation: CASSSGQGRDEQYF.

V and J are TRBV11-2 and TRBJ2-1; 7 bases map to TRBD2. This CDR3 has 16 amino acids. The V gene's germline CDR1 is SGHAT and CDR2 FQNNGV. V gave up 5 bases and J gave up 5 bases; unmatched junction bases: 12. CDR3 in amino acids: CASSPRRDYPDNEQFF. CDR3 nucleotide sequence: TGTGCCAGCAGCCCCCGGCGGGACTACCCGGACAATGAGCAGTTCTTC.

This chain connects TRBV29-1 to TRBJ2-7, with D perhaps matching TRBD1 (6 bases). The germline V and J ends were trimmed by 3 bases and 2 bases, with 14 bases remaining between them. The CDR3 loop spans 14 amino acids. Germline CDR1 reads SQVTM; CDR2 reads ANQGSEA. The CDR3 protein is CSVELAGAAYEQYF. Written as DNA, the CDR3 is TGCAGCGTTGAGTTGGCAGGGGCGGCCTACGAGCAGTACTTC.

The rearrangement uses TRBV7-2 and TRBJ2-7; TRBD2 is a possible D gene (6 bases). This CDR3 is 13 amino acids long. Trimming removed 3 bases at V and 3 bases at J, with 9 bases between. Germline V gene sequence: CDR1 SGHTA, CDR2 FQGNSA. This chain's CDR3 is CASSFLGSYEQYF. The CDR3 coding sequence is TGTGCCAGCAGCTTCCTCGGGAGCTACGAGCAGTACTTC.

This clonotype showed up just a few times. The chain has TRBV11-2 and TRBJ2-1; D may correspond to TRBD1 or TRBD2 (5 bases each). Looked up from germline, CDR1 is SGHAT and CDR2 is FQNNGV. Trimming took 2 bases from V and 2 from J, leaving 10 bases between them. This CDR3 is built from 15 residues. The CDR3 sequence is CASSLRDGTYNEQFF. The CDR3 DNA follows: TGTGCCAGCAGCTTACGGGACGGAACCTACAATGAGCAGTTCTTC.